What follows is one TCR beta chain and its context. Its matching antigen is unknown. This sample stems from a study of T cells in Graves' hyperthyroidism and ophthalmopathy. Study conclusions and caveats: Classification by a 13 V-J model distinguished ophthalmopathy from stable hyperthyroidism.

Per germline, CDR1 KGHSH and CDR2 LQKENI. The V gene end was trimmed by 1 base and the J gene end by 0 bases; junction bases not matched to a gene: 7. This CDR3 region has 19 residues. Uncontrolled infection, other autoimmune disease, pregnancy or lactation disqualified patients from enrolment. In making diagnoses, clinical symptoms, serum thyroxine and TRAb, thyroid ultrasound and orbital computed tomography were all used. Amplified TCR beta CDR3 regions came from RNA transcripts. HTBI primers drove first-round RT-PCR of the TCR CDR3. One entry per CDR3 protein, called by TCRdb with MiXCR from the multiplex PCR reads. The data contain around 500,000 distinct CDR3 sequences, about 16% of them singletons.

Material: blood. The TCR originated in a woman aged 25 to 39 with Graves' ophthalmopathy. V gene TRBV18 combines with J gene TRBJ2-2; 11 bases agree with TRBD2. CDR3 residues: CASSPLTSGSGTNTGELFF. In nucleotides, the CDR3 is TGTGCCAGCTCACCACTTACTAGCGGGAGCGGAACGAACACCGGGGAGCTGTTTTTT.